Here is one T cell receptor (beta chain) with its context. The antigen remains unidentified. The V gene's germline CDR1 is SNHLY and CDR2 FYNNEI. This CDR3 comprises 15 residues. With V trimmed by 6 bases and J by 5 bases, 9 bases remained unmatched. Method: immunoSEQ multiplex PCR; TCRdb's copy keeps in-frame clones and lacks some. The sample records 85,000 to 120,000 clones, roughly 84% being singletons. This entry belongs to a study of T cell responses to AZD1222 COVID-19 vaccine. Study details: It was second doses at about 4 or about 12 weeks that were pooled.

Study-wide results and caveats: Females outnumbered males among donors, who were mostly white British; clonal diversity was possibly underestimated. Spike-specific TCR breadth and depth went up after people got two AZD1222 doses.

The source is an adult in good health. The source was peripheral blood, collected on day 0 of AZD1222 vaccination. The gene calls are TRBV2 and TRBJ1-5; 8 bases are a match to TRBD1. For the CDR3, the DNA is TGTGCCAGCAGCCAACAGGGGGGGCCGTATCAGCCCCAGCATTTT. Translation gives CASSQQGGPYQPQHF.